The T cell receptor beta chain under discussion was sequenced for a study of CD4 T cells in relation to SARS-CoV-2 and coronaviruses. Turning to the study itself: After roughly 11 days of antigen culture, PBMC TCR beta CDR3s were sequenced. Crossreactive spike epitopes shared across donors were mapped to their HLA restriction.

Data came from immunoSEQ multiplex PCR; TCRdb stores just in-frame clones and leaves some out. The table records tens of thousands of clones, 74% of them present only once. Regarding this clone: The antigen remains unidentified.

Before the COVID-19 pandemic, during about 2011-2019, CD4+ T cells were taken from unexposed donors. The cells were cultured for about ten days before CD4+ T cells were isolated. Roughly 2 million PBMCs per well were cultured with 10 IU/ml IL-2. On days 3 and 7, cultures got half fresh IL-2 medium. This TCR was sampled from a human donor in good health. Specimen: CD4+ T cells from PBMCs, cultured in vitro.

CDR3 DNA: TGTGCCAGCAGCCATAACAACGAGCAGTACTTC. This translates into CASSHNNEQYF. The chain couples TRBV3-1 (or the pseudogene TRBV3-2) to TRBJ2-7, with unresolved D. The CDR3 loop spans 11 amino acids. Trimming took off 3 bases at V and 5 bases at J, with 5 bases between the two ends. CDR1 is LGHDT and CDR2 is YNNKEL in the germline V gene (reference sequence).